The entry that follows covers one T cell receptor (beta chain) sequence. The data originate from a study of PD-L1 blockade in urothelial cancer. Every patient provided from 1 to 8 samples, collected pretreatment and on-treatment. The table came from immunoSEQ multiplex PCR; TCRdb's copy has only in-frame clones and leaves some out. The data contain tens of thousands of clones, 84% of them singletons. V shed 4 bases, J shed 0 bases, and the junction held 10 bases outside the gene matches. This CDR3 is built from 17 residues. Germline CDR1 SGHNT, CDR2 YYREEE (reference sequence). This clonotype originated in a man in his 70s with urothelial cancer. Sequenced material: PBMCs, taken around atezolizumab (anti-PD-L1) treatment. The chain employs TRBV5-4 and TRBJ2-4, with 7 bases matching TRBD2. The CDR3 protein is CASSRRELGIAKNIQYF. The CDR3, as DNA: TGTGCCAGCAGCAGGCGGGAGTTGGGGATAGCCAAAAACATTCAGTACTTC. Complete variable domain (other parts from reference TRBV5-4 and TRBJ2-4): ETGVTQSPTHLIKTRGQQVTLRCSSQSGHNTVSWYQQALGQGPQFIFQYYREEENGRGNFPPRFSGLQFPNYSSELNVNALELDDSALYLCASSRRELGIAKNIQYFGAGTRLSVL.